Listed below are T cell receptor beta chains from one sample, sequenced in a study of beta chain features in type 1 diabetes. Some clones are missing from TCRdb's copy, which holds only in-frame ones; the method was immunoSEQ multiplex PCR. The table has 250,000 to 300,000 clones, roughly 13% seen once. Sequencing was performed on naive CD4+ T cells from blood. These receptors all come from a man in his thirties or forties with type 1 diabetes. The CDR3 runs from the conserved cysteine through the conserved F or W. D genes are given only for firm matches. The listing skips clone size in some rows; elsewhere it reads once, few, many or a size class.

V	J	D	size	DNA	CDR3
TRBV4-2	TRBJ2-3	NA	few	TGTGCCAGCAGCCAAGATGTAGCGGTGGATACGCAGTATTTT	CASSQDVAVDTQYF
TRBV7-2	TRBJ2-7	TRBD2	NA	TGTGCCAGCAGCCACCGCGGGACTAGCGGATACGAGCAGTACTTC	CASSHRGTSGYEQYF
TRBV6-5	TRBJ2-1	NA	NA	TGTGCCAGCAGTTCGGGAGGGGGTACAGGGGCAGGTGAGCAGTTCTTC	CASSSGGGTGAGEQFF
TRBV10-3	TRBJ2-7	NA	NA	TGTGCCATCAGTGCGGGTGTAGCTGATTCCTACGAGCAGTACTTC	CAISAGVADSYEQYF
TRBV27	TRBJ2-7	TRBD1	NA	TGTGCCAGCAGTTTATCCGGGACAGGGATGGACGAGCAGTACTTC	CASSLSGTGMDEQYF
TRBV7-8	TRBJ1-5	NA	NA	TGTGCCAGCAGCTTAGGACAAAATCAGCCCCAGCATTTT	CASSLGQNQPQHF
TRBV5-6	TRBJ1-4	TRBD1	few	TGTGCCAGCAGCGGGACAGGGGACGGTGAAAAACTGTTTTTT	CASSGTGDGEKLFF
TRBV18	TRBJ2-5	NA	NA	TGTGCCAGCTCACCGGGCCAGGCCGAAGAGACCCAGTACTTC	CASSPGQAEETQYF
TRBV28	TRBJ2-3	TRBD2	NA	TGTGCCAGCAGTTTATTCGGTAGCGGGTCAGATACGCAGTATTTT	CASSLFGSGSDTQYF
TRBV15	TRBJ2-2	TRBD1	NA	TGTGCCACCAGCAGAGACAGGGGGCTGAGGGCCGGGGAGCTGTTTTTT	CATSRDRGLRAGELFF
TRBV6-4	TRBJ2-7	NA	NA	TGTGCCAGCAGTGACTCTGGCAGGGGTGGAGAGCAGTACTTC	CASSDSGRGGEQYF
TRBV5-1	TRBJ2-1	TRBD2	few	TGCGCCAGCAGCTTGGGACTAGCGTTTTACAATGAGCAGTTCTTC	CASSLGLAFYNEQFF
TRBV5-1	TRBJ2-3	TRBD2	NA	TGCGCCAGCAGCCCCGGACTAGCGGCTAGCACAGATACGCAGTATTTT	CASSPGLAASTDTQYF
TRBV1	TRBJ2-5	NA	NA	TGCACCAGCACCCTGGGACTAGCGGGAGCTTGGGGAGAGACCCAGTACTTC	CTSTLGLAGAWGETQYF
TRBV9	TRBJ2-7	TRBD1	few	TGTGCCAGCAGCGTAGCCGGGACAGGGGTGAGCGAGCAGTACTTC	CASSVAGTGVSEQYF
TRBV10-3	TRBJ1-2	TRBD1	NA	TGTGCCATCAGCACCCCTGGCAGGGGGCGCGAGGATGGCTACACCTTC	CAISTPGRGREDGYTF
TRBV2	TRBJ2-2	NA	few	TGTGCCAGCAGTGAAGCGCGGTTTGGCACCGGGGAGCTGTTTTTT	CASSEARFGTGELFF
TRBV14	TRBJ1-2	NA	few	TGTGCCAGCAGCACACACAGTGGCTACACCTTC	CASSTHSGYTF
TRBV28	TRBJ2-7	NA	NA	TGTGCCAGCAGTTTAGTTACGGGGATATCTCCCTACGAGCAGTACTTC	CASSLVTGISPYEQYF
TRBV9	TRBJ2-1	NA	NA	TGTGCCAGCAGCTTGTGGGAGAGCTCCTACAATGAGCAGTTCTTC	CASSLWESSYNEQFF
TRBV28	TRBJ2-3	NA	few	TGTGCCAGCAGTTTAACCCCGAGGGCCGATACGCAGTATTTT	CASSLTPRADTQYF
TRBV6-5	TRBJ2-7	NA	few	TGTGCCAGCAGCCGCAACGGGGGACCATACGAGCAGTACTTC	CASSRNGGPYEQYF
TRBV9	TRBJ1-5	TRBD1	few	TGTGCCAGCAGCAGGGACAGGGGGAACAATCAGCCCCAGCATTTT	CASSRDRGNNQPQHF
TRBV6-4	TRBJ1-1	NA	few	TGTGCCAGCAGTGAAGACACGGACACTGAAGCTTTCTTT	CASSEDTDTEAFF
TRBV9	TRBJ2-7	TRBD2	NA	TGTGCCAGCAGCGGGGGGACTAGCTCCTACGAGCAGTACTTC	CASSGGTSSYEQYF
TRBV30	TRBJ2-5	NA	NA	TGTGCCTGGAGTGTACTCGGCGGGGTAGGGGAGACCCAGTACTTC	CAWSVLGGVGETQYF
TRBV20-1	TRBJ1-4	NA	few	TGCAGTGTATTCGGGGAAAAACTGTTTTTT	CSVFGEKLFF
TRBV9	TRBJ2-2	TRBD2	few	TGTGCCAGCAGCGTAGGGCCGGGAGGGCCCAACACCGGGGAGCTGTTTTTT	CASSVGPGGPNTGELFF
TRBV18	TRBJ1-5	NA	few	TGTGCCAGCTCACCGGGGTCAGGGGATCAGCCCCAGCATTTT	CASSPGSGDQPQHF
TRBV30	TRBJ1-4	NA	NA	TGTGCCTGGAGGCTAGGACAGATAAGGGGAGAAAAACTGTTTTTT	CAWRLGQIRGEKLFF
TRBV28	TRBJ2-6	TRBD1	NA	TGTGCCAGCAGTCCTACAGGGGGACCCTCTGGGGCCAACGTCCTGACTTTC	CASSPTGGPSGANVLTF
TRBV4-3	TRBJ2-5	TRBD2	NA	TGCGCCAGCAGCCACCAGACTAGCGGGCAAGAGACCCAGTACTTC	CASSHQTSGQETQYF
TRBV5-1	TRBJ2-6	TRBD1	NA	TGCGCCAGCAGCTTGGCAGGACAGGGTTCGGGGGCCAACGTCCTGACTTTC	CASSLAGQGSGANVLTF
TRBV28	TRBJ2-7	TRBD1	NA	TGTGCCAGCAGAGGGACAGGGGCGCCGCCCTTCTACGAGCAGTACTTC	CASRGTGAPPFYEQYF
TRBV10-3	TRBJ2-1	TRBD2	NA	TGTGCCATCAAAGCGGGAGTTACAAATGAGCAGTTCTTC	CAIKAGVTNEQFF
TRBV5-4	TRBJ2-5	NA	few	TGTGCCAGCAGCTTGGACCGGGAGACCCAGTACTTC	CASSLDRETQYF
TRBV19	TRBJ1-2	NA	NA	TGTGCCAGTAGTATATCCCATTTTGTGACACTCTATGGCTACACCTTC	CASSISHFVTLYGYTF
TRBV11-2	TRBJ2-3	NA	few	TGTGCCAGCAGCTACAATCCTGGCACAGATACGCAGTATTTT	CASSYNPGTDTQYF
TRBV28	TRBJ1-2	NA	NA	TGTGCCAGCAGTTTGGGACGGGGGACCTATGGCTACACCTTC	CASSLGRGTYGYTF
TRBV9	TRBJ2-1	TRBD1	few	TGTGCCAGCAGCCCCCGGACAGGGCACTACAATGAGCAGTTCTTC	CASSPRTGHYNEQFF
TRBV29-1	TRBJ1-1	TRBD1	few	TGCAGCGCAGACAGGGGAAACACTGAAGCTTTCTTT	CSADRGNTEAFF
TRBV9	TRBJ2-7	TRBD2	NA	TGTGCCAGCAGCAGGAGGTCTAGCGGTCCCTACGAGCAGTACTTC	CASSRRSSGPYEQYF
TRBV7-2	TRBJ2-5	TRBD2	NA	TGTGCCAGCAGCTTAGGAAGCGGGAGGGCCCGAGAGACCCAGTACTTC	CASSLGSGRARETQYF
TRBV28	TRBJ1-4	NA	NA	TGTGCCAGCAGTTTTGAACAGCTTAATGAAAAACTGTTTTTT	CASSFEQLNEKLFF
TRBV18	TRBJ2-7	NA	NA	TGTGCCAGCTCACCACAGGGGAGGCACGAGCAGTACTTC	CASSPQGRHEQYF
TRBV27	TRBJ2-7	NA	few	TGTGCCAGCACCCCGAATGAAGGACTCGGCAATTACGAGCAGTACTTC	CASTPNEGLGNYEQYF
TRBV18	TRBJ1-1	NA	NA	TGTGCCAGCTCACCAGGGGGGGATTTTGAAGCTTTCTTT	CASSPGGDFEAFF
TRBV19	TRBJ2-7	NA	few	TGTGCCAGTACGGTCAGCGGCAGCTACGAGCAGTACTTC	CASTVSGSYEQYF
TRBV27	TRBJ2-6	NA	NA	TGTGCCAGCAGAGAAAACAGAGCTGGGGCCAACGTCCTGACTTTC	CASRENRAGANVLTF
TRBV29-1	TRBJ2-7	TRBD1	NA	TGCAGCGCGGGACAGGCCTCCTACGAGCAGTACTTC	CSAGQASYEQYF
TRBV18	TRBJ2-2	NA	NA	TGTGCCAGCTCACCTTATCGGGACTTCAAGGCGAACACCGGGGAGCTGTTTTTT	CASSPYRDFKANTGELFF
TRBV7-3	TRBJ2-3	NA	NA	TGTGCCAGCAGCGGAGGTTTTGGCCCGGGTGATACGCAGTATTTT	CASSGGFGPGDTQYF
TRBV27	TRBJ2-7	TRBD2	few	TGTGCCAGCAGTTTTAGGCTGGGACTAGCGGGAGGGCCGGAGTGGTACGAGCAGTACTTC	CASSFRLGLAGGPEWYEQYF
TRBV11-3	TRBJ2-1	TRBD2	few	TGTGCCAGCAGCACGCGCCTAGCGGGTACTGAGCAGTTCTTC	CASSTRLAGTEQFF
TRBV5-1	TRBJ2-5	TRBD2	NA	TGCGCCAGCAGCCCTGGACTAGCGGGAGCCGGCGAGACCCAGTACTTC	CASSPGLAGAGETQYF